This TCR beta chain was retrieved from a study of T-cell reconstitution after alpha-beta-depleted transplantation in children. V lost 5 bases and J 2 bases, leaving 15 bases between the germline ends. Germline CDR1 ENHRY, CDR2 SYGVKD. The CDR3 runs 16 residues. The TCRbeta library incorporated unique molecular identifiers. TCRdb re-analysed the PCR reads in MiXCR, keeping a single row per CDR3 protein. The sample holds 440,000 or so distinct CDR3 sequences, 43% seen once. The source material was PBMCs, sampled before TCRalphabeta/CD19-depleted stem cell transplant. The source of this sequence is a girl aged 2-10 years with aplastic anemia, due to receive a stem cell transplant. The chain recombines TRBV10-3 with TRBJ1-4; tentatively, D is TRBD1 (6 bases). CDR3 nucleotide sequence: TGTGCCATCAGTCAGACCGGGACACTCACTAATGAAAAACTGTTTTTT. This sequence encodes CAISQTGTLTNEKLFF.